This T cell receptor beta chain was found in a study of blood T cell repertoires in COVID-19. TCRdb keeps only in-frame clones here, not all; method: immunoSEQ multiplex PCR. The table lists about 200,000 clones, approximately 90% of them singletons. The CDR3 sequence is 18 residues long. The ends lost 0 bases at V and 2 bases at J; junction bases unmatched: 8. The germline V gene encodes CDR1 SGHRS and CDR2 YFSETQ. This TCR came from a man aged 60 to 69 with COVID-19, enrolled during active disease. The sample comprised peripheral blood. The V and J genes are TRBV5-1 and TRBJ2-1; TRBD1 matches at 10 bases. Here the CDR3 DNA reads TGCGCCAGCAGCTTGGCCTCTCTCGGACAGGGGGCCTACAATGAGCAGTTCTTC. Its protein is CASSLASLGQGAYNEQFF. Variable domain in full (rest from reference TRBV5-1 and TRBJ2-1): KAGVTQTPRYLIKTRGQQVTLSCSPISGHRSVSWYQQTPGQGLQFLFEYFSETQRNKGNFPGRFSGRQFSNSRSEMNVSTLELGDSALYLCASSLASLGQGAYNEQFFGPGTRLTVL.